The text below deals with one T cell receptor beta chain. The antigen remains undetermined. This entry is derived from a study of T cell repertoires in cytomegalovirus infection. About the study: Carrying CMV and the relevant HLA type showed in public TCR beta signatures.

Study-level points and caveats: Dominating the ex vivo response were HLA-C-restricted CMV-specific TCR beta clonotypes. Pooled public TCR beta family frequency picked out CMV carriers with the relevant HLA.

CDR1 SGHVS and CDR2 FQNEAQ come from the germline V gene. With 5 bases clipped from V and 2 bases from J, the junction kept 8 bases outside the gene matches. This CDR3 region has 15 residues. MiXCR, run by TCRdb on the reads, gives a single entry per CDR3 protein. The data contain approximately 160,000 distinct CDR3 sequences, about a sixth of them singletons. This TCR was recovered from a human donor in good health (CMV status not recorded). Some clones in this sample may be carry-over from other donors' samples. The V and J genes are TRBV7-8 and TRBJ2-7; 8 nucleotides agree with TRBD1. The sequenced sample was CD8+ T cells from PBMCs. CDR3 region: CASSASRDRPYEQYF. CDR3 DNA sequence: TGTGCCAGCAGCGCCTCCCGGGACAGGCCCTACGAGCAGTACTTC.